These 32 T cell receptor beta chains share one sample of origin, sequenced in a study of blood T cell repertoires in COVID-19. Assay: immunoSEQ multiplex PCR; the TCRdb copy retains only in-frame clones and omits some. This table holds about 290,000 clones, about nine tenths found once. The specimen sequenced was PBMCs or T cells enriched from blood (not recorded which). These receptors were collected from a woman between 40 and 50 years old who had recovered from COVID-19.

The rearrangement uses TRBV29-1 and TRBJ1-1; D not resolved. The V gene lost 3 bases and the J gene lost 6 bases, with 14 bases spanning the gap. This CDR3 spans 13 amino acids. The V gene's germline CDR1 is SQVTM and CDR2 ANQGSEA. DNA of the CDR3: TGCAGCGTTGACGTTCTTTCGCGGGCTGAAGCTTTCTTT. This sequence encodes CSVDVLSRAEAFF.

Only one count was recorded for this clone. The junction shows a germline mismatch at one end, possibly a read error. DNA of the CDR3: TGTGCCAGCTGTGACCCAGGGCGGTATGGCTACACCTTC. Protein: CASCDPGRYGYTF. The chain joins TRBV6-1 to TRBJ1-2; D may be TRBD1 (5 bases). Germline CDR1 reads MNHNS; CDR2 reads SASEGT. The CDR3 spans 13 residues.

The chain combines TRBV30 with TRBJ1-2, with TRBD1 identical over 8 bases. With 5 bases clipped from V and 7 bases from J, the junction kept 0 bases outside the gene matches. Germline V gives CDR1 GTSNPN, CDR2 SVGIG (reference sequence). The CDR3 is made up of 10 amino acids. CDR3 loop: CAWDRGGYTF. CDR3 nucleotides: TGTGCCTGGGACAGGGGTGGCTACACCTTC.

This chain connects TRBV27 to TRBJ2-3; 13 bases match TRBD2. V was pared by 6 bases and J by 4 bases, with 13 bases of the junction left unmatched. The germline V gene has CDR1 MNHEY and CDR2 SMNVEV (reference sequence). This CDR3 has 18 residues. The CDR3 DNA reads TGTGCCAGCAGCTCGGGACTAGCGGGACACAGTGGGGCAGATACGCAGTATTTT. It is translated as CASSSGLAGHSGADTQYF.

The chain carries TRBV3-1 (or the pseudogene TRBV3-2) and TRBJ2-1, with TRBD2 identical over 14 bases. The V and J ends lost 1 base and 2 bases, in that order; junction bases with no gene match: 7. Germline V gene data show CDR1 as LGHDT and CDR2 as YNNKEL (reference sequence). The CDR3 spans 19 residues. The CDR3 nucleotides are TGTGCCAGCAGCCAAGGGACTAGCGGGAGGAGAAGAACCTACAATGAGCAGTTCTTC. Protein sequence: CASSQGTSGRRRTYNEQFF.

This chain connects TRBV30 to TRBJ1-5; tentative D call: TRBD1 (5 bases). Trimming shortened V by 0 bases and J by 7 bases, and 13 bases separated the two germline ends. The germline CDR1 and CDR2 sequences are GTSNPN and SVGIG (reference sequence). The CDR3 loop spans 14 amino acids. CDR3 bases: TGTGCCTGGAGTGTAACGGCAGGGCGGCAGCCCCAGCATTTT. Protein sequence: CAWSVTAGRQPQHF.

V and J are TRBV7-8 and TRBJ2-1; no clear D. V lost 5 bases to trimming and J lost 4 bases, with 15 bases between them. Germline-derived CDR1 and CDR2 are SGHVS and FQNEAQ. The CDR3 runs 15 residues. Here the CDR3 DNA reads TGTGCCAGCAGCCGAGCGAGTATTACTTACAATGAGCAGTTCTTC. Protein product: CASSRASITYNEQFF.

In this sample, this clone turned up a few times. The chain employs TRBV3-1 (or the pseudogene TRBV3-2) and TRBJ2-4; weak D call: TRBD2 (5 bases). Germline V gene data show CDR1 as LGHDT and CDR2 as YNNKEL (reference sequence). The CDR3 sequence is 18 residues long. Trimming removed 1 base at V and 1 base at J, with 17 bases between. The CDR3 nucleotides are TGTGCCAGCAGCCAAGCTTATAGGATTGGGGAGGCCAAAAACATTCAGTACTTC. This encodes CASSQAYRIGEAKNIQYF.

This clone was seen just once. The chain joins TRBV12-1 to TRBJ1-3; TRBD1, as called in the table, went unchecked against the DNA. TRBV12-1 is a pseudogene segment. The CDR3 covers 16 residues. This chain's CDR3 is CASRPGRDITGNTIYF. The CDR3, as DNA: TGTGCCAGCAGGCCGGGAAGGGACATAACTGGAAACACCATATATTTT.

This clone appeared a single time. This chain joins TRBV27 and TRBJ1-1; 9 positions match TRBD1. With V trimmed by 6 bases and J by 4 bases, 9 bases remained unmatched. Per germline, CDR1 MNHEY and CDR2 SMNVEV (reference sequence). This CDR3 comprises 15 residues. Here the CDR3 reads CASRLTGGLGTEAFF. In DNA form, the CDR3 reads TGTGCCAGCAGGTTGACAGGGGGACTGGGCACTGAAGCTTTCTTT.

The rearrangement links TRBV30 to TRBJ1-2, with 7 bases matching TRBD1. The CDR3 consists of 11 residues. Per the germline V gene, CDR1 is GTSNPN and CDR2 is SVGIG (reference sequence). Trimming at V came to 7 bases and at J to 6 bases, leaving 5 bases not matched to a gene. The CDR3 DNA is TGTGCCTCCGACAGGGTCCATGGCTACACCTTC. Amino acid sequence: CASDRVHGYTF.

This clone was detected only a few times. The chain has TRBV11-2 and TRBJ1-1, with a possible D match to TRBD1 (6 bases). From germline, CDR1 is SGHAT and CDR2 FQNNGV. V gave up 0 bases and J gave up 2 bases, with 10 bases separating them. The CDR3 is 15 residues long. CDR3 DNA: TGTGCCAGCAGCTTAGATAACAGGGCCAACACTGAAGCTTTCTTT. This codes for CASSLDNRANTEAFF.

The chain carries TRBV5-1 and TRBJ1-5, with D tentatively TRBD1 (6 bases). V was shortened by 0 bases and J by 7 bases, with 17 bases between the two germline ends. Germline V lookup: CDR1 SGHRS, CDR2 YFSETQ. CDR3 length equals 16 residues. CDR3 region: CASSLEGHIIGQPQHF. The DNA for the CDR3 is TGCGCCAGCAGCTTGGAGGGACACATCATAGGACAGCCCCAGCATTTT.

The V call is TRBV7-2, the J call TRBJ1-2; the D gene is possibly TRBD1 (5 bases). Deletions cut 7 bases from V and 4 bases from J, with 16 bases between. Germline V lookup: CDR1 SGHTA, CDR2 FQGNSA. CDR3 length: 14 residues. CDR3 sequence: CASTAYSGRYGYTF. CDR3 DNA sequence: TGTGCCAGCACGGCATATTCAGGGCGCTATGGCTACACCTTC.

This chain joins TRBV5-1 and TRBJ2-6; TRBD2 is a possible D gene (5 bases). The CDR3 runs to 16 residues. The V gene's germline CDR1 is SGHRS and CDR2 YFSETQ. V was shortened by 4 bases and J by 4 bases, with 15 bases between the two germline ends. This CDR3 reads CASSPVAGSGANVLTF. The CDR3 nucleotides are TGCGCCAGCAGCCCCGTCGCGGGCTCCGGGGCCAACGTCCTGACTTTC.

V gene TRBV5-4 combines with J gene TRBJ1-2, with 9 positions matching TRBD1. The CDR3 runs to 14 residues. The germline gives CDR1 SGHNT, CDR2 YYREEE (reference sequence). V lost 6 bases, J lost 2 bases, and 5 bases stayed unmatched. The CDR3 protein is CASTPDRGNYGYTF. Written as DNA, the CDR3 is TGTGCCAGCACCCCGGACAGGGGAAACTATGGCTACACCTTC.

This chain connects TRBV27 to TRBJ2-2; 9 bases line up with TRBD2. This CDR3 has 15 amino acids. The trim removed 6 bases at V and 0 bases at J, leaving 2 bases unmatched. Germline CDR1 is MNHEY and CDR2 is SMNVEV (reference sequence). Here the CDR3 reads CASRTSGANTGELFF. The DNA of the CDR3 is TGTGCCAGCAGGACTAGCGGTGCGAACACCGGGGAGCTGTTTTTT.

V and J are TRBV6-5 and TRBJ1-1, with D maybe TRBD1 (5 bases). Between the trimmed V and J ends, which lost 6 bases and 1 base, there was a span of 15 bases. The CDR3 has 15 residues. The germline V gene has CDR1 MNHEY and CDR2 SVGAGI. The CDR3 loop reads CASRDRGKGNTEAFF. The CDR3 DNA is TGTGCCAGCAGGGACCGGGGGAAAGGGAACACTGAAGCTTTCTTT.

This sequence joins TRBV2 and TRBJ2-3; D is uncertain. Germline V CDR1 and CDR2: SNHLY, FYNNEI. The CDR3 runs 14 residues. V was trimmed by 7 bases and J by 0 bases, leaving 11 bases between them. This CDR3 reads CASTAARSTDTQYF. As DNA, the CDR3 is TGTGCCAGCACTGCAGCCAGAAGCACAGATACGCAGTATTTT.

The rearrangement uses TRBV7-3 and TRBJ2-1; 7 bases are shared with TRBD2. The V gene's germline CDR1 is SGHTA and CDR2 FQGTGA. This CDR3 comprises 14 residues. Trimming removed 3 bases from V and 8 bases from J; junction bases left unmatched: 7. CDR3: CASSLTSLGHEQFF. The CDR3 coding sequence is TGTGCCAGCAGCTTGACTAGCCTCGGACATGAGCAGTTCTTC.

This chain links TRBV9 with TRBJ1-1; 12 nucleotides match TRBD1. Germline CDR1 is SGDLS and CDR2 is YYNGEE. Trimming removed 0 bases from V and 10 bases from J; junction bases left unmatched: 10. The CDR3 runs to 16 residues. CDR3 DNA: TGTGCCAGCAGCGTAGGGCCCCCCGGGACAGGGGGCCCAGCTTTCTTT. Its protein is CASSVGPPGTGGPAFF.

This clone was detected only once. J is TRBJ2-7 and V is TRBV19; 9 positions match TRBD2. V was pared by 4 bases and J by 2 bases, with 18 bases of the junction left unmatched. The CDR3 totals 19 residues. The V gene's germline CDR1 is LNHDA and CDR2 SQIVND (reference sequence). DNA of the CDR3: TGTGCCAGTAGTAACTTTGGGGGGACTAGCCCTATATCAGCCTACGAGCAGTACTTC. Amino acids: CASSNFGGTSPISAYEQYF.

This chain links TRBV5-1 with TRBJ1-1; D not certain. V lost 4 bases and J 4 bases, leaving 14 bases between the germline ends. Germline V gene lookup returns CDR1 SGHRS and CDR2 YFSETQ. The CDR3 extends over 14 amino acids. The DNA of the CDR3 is TGCGCCAGCAGCGAGGCGGAGGGCAGCACTGAAGCTTTCTTT. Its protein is CASSEAEGSTEAFF.

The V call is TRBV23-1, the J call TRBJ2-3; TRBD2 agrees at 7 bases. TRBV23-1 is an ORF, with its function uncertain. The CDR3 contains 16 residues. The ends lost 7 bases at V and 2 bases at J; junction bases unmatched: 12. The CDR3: CASTSRPGTNTDTQYF. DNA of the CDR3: TGCGCCAGCACATCTAGGCCAGGGACTAACACAGATACGCAGTATTTT.

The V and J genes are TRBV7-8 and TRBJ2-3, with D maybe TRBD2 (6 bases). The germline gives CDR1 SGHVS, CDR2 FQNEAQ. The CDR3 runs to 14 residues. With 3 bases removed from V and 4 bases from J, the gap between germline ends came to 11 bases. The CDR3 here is CASSFLAVSDTQYF. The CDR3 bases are TGTGCCAGCAGCTTTTTAGCGGTTTCAGATACGCAGTATTTT.

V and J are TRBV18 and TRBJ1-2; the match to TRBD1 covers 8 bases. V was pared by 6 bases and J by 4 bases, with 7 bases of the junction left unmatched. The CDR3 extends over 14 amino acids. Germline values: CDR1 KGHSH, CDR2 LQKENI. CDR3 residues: CASSNRTGSYGYTF. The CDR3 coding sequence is TGTGCCAGCTCGAATAGGACAGGGAGCTATGGCTACACCTTC.

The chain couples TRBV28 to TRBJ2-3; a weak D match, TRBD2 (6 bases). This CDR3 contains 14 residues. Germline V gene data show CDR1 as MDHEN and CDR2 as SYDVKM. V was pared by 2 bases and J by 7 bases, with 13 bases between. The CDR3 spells CASSLPRGTYTQYF. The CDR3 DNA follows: TGTGCCAGCAGTTTACCCCGGGGGACCTATACGCAGTATTTT.

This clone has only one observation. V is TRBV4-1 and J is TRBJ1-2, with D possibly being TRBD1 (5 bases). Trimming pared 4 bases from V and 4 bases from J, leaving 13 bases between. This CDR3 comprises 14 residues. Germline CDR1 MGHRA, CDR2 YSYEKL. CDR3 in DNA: TGCGCCAGCAGCCCACAAACAGGATTCTATGGCTACACCTTC. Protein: CASSPQTGFYGYTF.

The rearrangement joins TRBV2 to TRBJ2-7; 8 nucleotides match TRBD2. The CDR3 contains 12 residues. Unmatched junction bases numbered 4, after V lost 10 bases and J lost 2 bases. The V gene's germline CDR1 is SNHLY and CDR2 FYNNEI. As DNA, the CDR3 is TGTGCCACCCGGGGGGGGGCCTACGAGCAGTACTTC. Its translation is CATRGGAYEQYF.

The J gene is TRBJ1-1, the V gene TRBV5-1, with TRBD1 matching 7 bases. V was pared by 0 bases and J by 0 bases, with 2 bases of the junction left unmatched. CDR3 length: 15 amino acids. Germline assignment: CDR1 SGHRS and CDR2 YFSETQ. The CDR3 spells CASSLAQGVNTEAFF. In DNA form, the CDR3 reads TGCGCCAGCAGCTTGGCTCAGGGGGTGAACACTGAAGCTTTCTTT.

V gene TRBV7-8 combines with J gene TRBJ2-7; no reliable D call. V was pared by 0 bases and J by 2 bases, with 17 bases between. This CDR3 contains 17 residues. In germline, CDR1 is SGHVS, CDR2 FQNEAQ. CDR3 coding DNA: TGTGCCAGCAGCTTAGCGATTTCGGCGGTGCGAGCCTACGAGCAGTACTTC. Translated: CASSLAISAVRAYEQYF.

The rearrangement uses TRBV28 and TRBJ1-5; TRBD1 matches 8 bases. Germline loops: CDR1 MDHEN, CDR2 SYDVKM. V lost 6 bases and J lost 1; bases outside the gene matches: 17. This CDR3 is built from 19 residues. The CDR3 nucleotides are TGTGCCAGCAGCCGCGGGATTTTAGCAGGGGGCAAAAGCAATCAGCCCCAGCATTTT. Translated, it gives CASSRGILAGGKSNQPQHF.